These 25 T cell receptor beta chains originate from one sample sequenced in a study of CD8 T cells in ankylosing spondylitis. For these receptors, no antigen is known. Study-wide points: Made up of about eight highly homologous variants, a TCR beta motif appeared characteristic of ankylosing spondylitis blood.

TCRdb analysed the 5' RACE reads with MiXCR anew, one entry per CDR3 protein. Seen here are 700,000 or so distinct CDR3 sequences, 15% to 20% observed once, and the top ten hold 19%. Source material: blood, either unsorted or a sorted T cell fraction (not recorded which). The receptor source for this set is a male donor with ankylosing spondylitis.

This clonotype appeared many times. The chain uses TRBV20-1 and TRBJ1-5; D is unclear. Looked up from germline, CDR1 is DFQATT and CDR2 is SNEGSKA (reference sequence). This CDR3 is 14 amino acids long. Trimming removed 0 bases from V and 1 base from J, with 7 bases in between. CDR3 sequence reads: CSARDGRSNQPQHF. CDR3 DNA: TGCAGTGCTAGAGATGGAAGGAGCAATCAGCCCCAGCATTTT.

The V and J genes are TRBV9 and TRBJ2-7; TRBD2 might be the D (6 bases). The CDR3 extends over 15 amino acids. Germline assignment: CDR1 SGDLS and CDR2 YYNGEE. Trimming took off 0 bases at V and 1 base at J, with 11 bases between the two ends. This CDR3 is CASSVGVSGSYEQYF. The CDR3 DNA is TGTGCCAGCAGCGTAGGCGTTAGCGGATCCTACGAGCAGTACTTC.

The V gene is TRBV7-3, the J gene TRBJ2-2, with a possible D match to TRBD2 (5 bases). The V end lost 6 bases, the J end lost 3 bases, and 11 bases lay between the germline ends. Germline V lookup: CDR1 SGHTA, CDR2 FQGTGA. CDR3 length equals 14 residues. The DNA of the CDR3 is TGTGCCAGCAGATCTACTAGGTACACCGGGGAGCTGTTTTTT. Protein: CASRSTRYTGELFF.

V and J are TRBV4-1 and TRBJ2-3; tentatively, D is TRBD2 (6 bases). This CDR3 region has 16 residues. Germline V gene data show CDR1 as MGHRA and CDR2 as YSYEKL. With 3 bases removed from V and 2 bases from J, the gap between germline ends came to 15 bases. The chain's CDR3 is CASSHRLAAVTDTQYF. CDR3 coding DNA: TGCGCCAGCAGCCACCGTTTAGCGGCCGTCACAGATACGCAGTATTTT.

The V and J genes are TRBV12-3 or TRBV12-4 and TRBJ1-1; 11 bases are shared with TRBD1. The V segment lost 2 bases and the J segment 11 bases; nucleotides outside the gene matches: 13. The CDR3 extends over 16 amino acids. In DNA, the CDR3 is TGTGCCAGCAGTTTATCATCCGGACAGGGGGCGAGGGAGGCTTTCTTT. Residues: CASSLSSGQGAREAFF.

There are a few counts of this clonotype. The rearrangement links TRBV29-1 to TRBJ2-6; 8 bases map to TRBD1. CDR1 and CDR2 (germline): SQVTM, ANQGSEA. CDR3 length equals 15 residues. V shed 6 bases, J shed 4 bases, and the junction held 8 bases outside the gene matches. CDR3 nucleotide sequence: TGCAGCGTGAGGGGGACAGGTCTGGGGGCCAACGTCCTGACTTTC. Its translation is CSVRGTGLGANVLTF. Full variable domain (outside the CDR3, taken from reference TRBV29-1 and TRBJ2-6): SAVISQKPSRDICQRGTSLTIQCQVDSQVTMMFWYRQQPGQSLTLIATANQGSEATYESGFVIDKFPISRPNLTFSTLTVSNMSPEDSSIYLCSVRGTGLGANVLTFGAGSRLTVL.

The rearrangement joins TRBV18 to TRBJ2-7; TRBD1 matches at 9 bases. J lost 2 bases, V lost 6 bases, and 5 bases had no gene match. The germline V gene has CDR1 KGHSH and CDR2 LQKENI. The CDR3 length is 14 residues. CDR3 DNA sequence: TGTGCCAGCTCCGCCGGGACAGGGCCCTACGAGCAGTACTTC. Protein: CASSAGTGPYEQYF.

The chain uses TRBV4-3 and TRBJ1-1; D is unclear. The CDR3 loop spans 15 amino acids. CDR1 LGHNA and CDR2 YSLEER come from the germline V gene. The V gene lost 0 bases and the J gene lost 0 bases, with 8 bases spanning the gap. The CDR3 sequence: CASSQDLHMNTEAFF. The CDR3 nucleotides read TGCGCCAGCAGCCAAGATTTACATATGAACACTGAAGCTTTCTTT.

This clonotype appeared a few times. The J gene is TRBJ2-2, the V gene TRBV4-1, with D unresolved. Per germline, CDR1 MGHRA and CDR2 YSYEKL. Between the trimmed V and J ends, which lost 0 bases and 6 bases, there was a span of 11 bases. This CDR3 has 15 residues. CDR3 sequence (DNA): TGCGCCAGCAGCCAAGACCCCAAATCGGCCGGGGAGCTGTTTTTT. It is translated as CASSQDPKSAGELFF.

This clonotype was counted between two and nine times. The V call is TRBV28, the J call TRBJ2-3; TRBD2 matches at 11 bases. Germline assignment: CDR1 MDHEN and CDR2 SYDVKM. V shed 4 bases and J 4 bases; nucleotides not matched to a gene: 10. The CDR3 loop spans 17 amino acids. CDR3 residues: CASSSPSSGRYADTQYF. The DNA of the CDR3 is TGTGCCAGCAGTTCGCCCTCTAGCGGGAGGTATGCAGATACGCAGTATTTT. Full variable domain (remainder filled in from reference TRBV28 and TRBJ2-3): DVKVTQSSRYLVKRTGEKVFLECVQDMDHENMFWYRQDPGLGLRLIYFSYDVKMKEKGDIPEGYSVSREKKERFSLILESASTNQTSMYLCASSSPSSGRYADTQYFGPGTRLTVL.

The chain has TRBV20-1 and TRBJ1-1, with 10 bases matching TRBD1. Germline V gives CDR1 DFQATT, CDR2 SNEGSKA (reference sequence). This CDR3 is built from 12 residues. The V and J ends lost 6 bases and 3 bases, in that order; junction bases with no gene match: 1. The CDR3 loop reads CSAGTGDTEAFF. CDR3 in DNA: TGCAGTGCCGGGACAGGGGACACTGAAGCTTTCTTT.

The count of this clonotype is one. This rearrangement joins TRBV9 to TRBJ1-5; 8 nucleotides match TRBD1. Trimming removed 4 bases from V and 6 bases from J; junction bases left unmatched: 9. From germline, CDR1 is SGDLS and CDR2 YYNGEE. The CDR3 loop spans 15 amino acids. The CDR3 spells CASSLSPGGSQPQHF. In DNA form, the CDR3 reads TGTGCCAGCAGCCTTAGCCCAGGGGGCAGTCAGCCCCAGCATTTT.

The CDR3 spells CASDELRYNEQFF. The CDR3 bases are TGTGCCAGCGATGAGTTACGCTACAATGAGCAGTTCTTC. The chain links TRBV2 to TRBJ2-1; unclear D gene. Trimming pared 8 bases from V and 3 bases from J, leaving 11 bases between. The germline gives CDR1 SNHLY, CDR2 FYNNEI. CDR3 length equals 13 residues.

This clonotype was counted many times. The V gene is TRBV5-1, the J gene TRBJ2-3; 9 bases agree with TRBD1. The CDR3 is 16 residues long. V dropped 2 bases and J dropped 4; count of bases not matched to a gene: 8. Germline values: CDR1 SGHRS, CDR2 YFSETQ. The CDR3 region is CASSLSGQGVSDTQYF. The CDR3 bases are TGCGCCAGCAGCTTATCGGGACAGGGCGTTTCAGATACGCAGTATTTT.

There are a few counts of this clonotype. The V gene is TRBV12-3 or TRBV12-4, the J gene TRBJ2-1; 11 nucleotides agree with TRBD2. The V and J ends lost 3 bases and 7 bases, in that order; junction bases with no gene match: 11. The CDR3 length is 17 residues. The CDR3 DNA follows: TGTGCCAGCAGTTTTGGTGTAGCGGGAGGGCCGGGTAATGAGCAGTTCTTC. Amino acid sequence: CASSFGVAGGPGNEQFF.

This clonotype turned up a few times. V gene TRBV29-1 combines with J gene TRBJ1-2; TRBD1 might be the D (5 bases). V was pared by 6 bases and J by 2 bases, with 10 bases between. This CDR3 comprises 12 residues. Germline V gene sequence: CDR1 SQVTM, CDR2 ANQGSEA. Here the CDR3 reads CSVNGGNYGYTF. The CDR3 bases are TGCAGCGTGAACGGGGGGAACTATGGCTACACCTTC.

V gene TRBV10-3 combines with J gene TRBJ2-3; D is perhaps TRBD1 or TRBD2 (5 bases each). V shed 10 bases and J shed 8 bases, with 13 bases lying between them. This CDR3 has 11 amino acids. Per germline, CDR1 ENHRY and CDR2 SYGVKD. The CDR3 DNA reads TGTGCCACCTTAGCCGGGGCTACGCAGTATTTT. This encodes CATLAGATQYF.

Ten or more counts support this clonotype. The chain couples TRBV12-3 or TRBV12-4 to TRBJ2-2, with D tentatively TRBD2 (6 bases). Trimming cost V 6 bases and J 2 bases, with 13 bases left between them. This CDR3 is 15 amino acids long. The CDR3 protein is CASSREIDNTGELFF. CDR3 sequence (DNA): TGTGCCAGCAGCCGGGAGATTGATAACACCGGGGAGCTGTTTTTT.

This chain links TRBV6-1 with TRBJ2-1, with D perhaps given as TRBD1 or TRBD2 (5 bases each). The CDR3 is made up of 14 amino acids. Trimming removed 7 bases at V and 0 bases at J, with 10 bases between. Germline CDR1 is MNHNS and CDR2 is SASEGT. This CDR3 reads CASKTRGSYNEQFF. The CDR3 DNA reads as TGTGCCAGCAAAACTAGGGGCTCCTACAATGAGCAGTTCTTC.

This clonotype came up many times. The chain is built from TRBV12-3 or TRBV12-4 and TRBJ1-2; unclear D gene. V dropped 3 bases and J dropped 4 bases, with 9 bases sitting between them. The CDR3 contains 13 residues. The CDR3 nucleotides read TGTGCCAGCAGTTTTCGGCAGAGCTATGGCTACACCTTC. Residues: CASSFRQSYGYTF.

There are a few counts of this clonotype. V is TRBV11-2 and J is TRBJ2-3, with 7 bases fitting TRBD2. CDR1 is SGHAT, CDR2 FQNNGV, per germline. This CDR3 is built from 20 residues. V was clipped by 0 bases and J by 2 bases; unmatched bases: 17. CDR3 in DNA: TGTGCCAGCAGCTTAGAGCCCCCGCTTTGGGTAGCGGGCCCCACAGATACGCAGTATTTT. This sequence encodes CASSLEPPLWVAGPTDTQYF. The whole variable domain, filled in from reference TRBV11-2 and TRBJ2-3, reads EAGVAQSPRYKIIEKRQSVAFWCNPISGHATLYWYQQILGQGPKLLIQFQNNGVVDDSQLPKDRFSAERLKGVDSTLKIQPAKLEDSAVYLCASSLEPPLWVAGPTDTQYFGPGTRLTVL.

This clonotype appeared a few times. This sequence joins TRBV11-3 and TRBJ2-1; tentative D call: TRBD2 (6 bases). V shed 1 base and J shed 6 bases, with 10 bases lying between them. Germline CDR1 is SGHNT and CDR2 is YENEEA. The CDR3 sequence is 14 residues long. As DNA, the CDR3 is TGTGCCAGCAGCTTAGTTAGCGGAGTCAATGAGCAGTTCTTC. This translates into CASSLVSGVNEQFF.

This clonotype showed up many times. This chain joins TRBV24-1 and TRBJ2-1; D uncertain. The CDR3 has 12 residues. The germline CDR1 and CDR2 sequences are KGHDR and SFDVKD. V gave up 3 bases and J gave up 4 bases, with 3 bases separating them. CDR3 in amino acids: CATSDRYNEQFF. In DNA form, the CDR3 reads TGTGCCACCAGTGATCGGTACAATGAGCAGTTCTTC.

This chain joins TRBV6-1 and TRBJ1-1; 7 bases line up with TRBD1. The CDR3 is 14 residues long. Unmatched junction bases numbered 7, after V lost 6 bases and J lost 3 bases. Germline loops: CDR1 MNHNS, CDR2 SASEGT. CDR3 DNA: TGTGCCAGCAGCTCGGGACAGTTGCACACTGAAGCTTTCTTT. Its translation: CASSSGQLHTEAFF.

This clonotype occurred many times. The genes are TRBV5-1 and TRBJ1-2; tentatively, D is TRBD1 (5 bases). Deletions cut 0 bases from V and 7 bases from J, with 10 bases between. Germline CDR1 is SGHRS and CDR2 is YFSETQ. This CDR3 contains 13 residues. CDR3 coding DNA: TGCGCCAGCAGCTTGGAGGACAAGGGTGGCTACACCTTC. The encoded protein is CASSLEDKGGYTF.